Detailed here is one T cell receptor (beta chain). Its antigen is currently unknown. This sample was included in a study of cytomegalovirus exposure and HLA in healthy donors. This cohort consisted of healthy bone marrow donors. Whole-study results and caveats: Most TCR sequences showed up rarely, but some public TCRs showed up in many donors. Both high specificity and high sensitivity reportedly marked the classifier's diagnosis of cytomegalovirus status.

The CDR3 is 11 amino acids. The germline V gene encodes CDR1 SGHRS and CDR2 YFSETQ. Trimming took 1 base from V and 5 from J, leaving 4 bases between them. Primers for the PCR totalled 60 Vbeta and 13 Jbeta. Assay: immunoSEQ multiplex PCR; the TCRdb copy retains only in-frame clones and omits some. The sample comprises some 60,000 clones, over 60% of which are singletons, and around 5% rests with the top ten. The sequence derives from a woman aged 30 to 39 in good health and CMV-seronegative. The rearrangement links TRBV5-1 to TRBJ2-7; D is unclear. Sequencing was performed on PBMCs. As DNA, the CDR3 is TGCGCCAGCAGCTTGAGCCACGAGCAGTACTTC. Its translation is CASSLSHEQYF. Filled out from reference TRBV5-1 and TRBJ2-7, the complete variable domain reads KAGVTQTPRYLIKTRGQQVTLSCSPISGHRSVSWYQQTPGQGLQFLFEYFSETQRNKGNFPGRFSGRQFSNSRSEMNVSTLELGDSALYLCASSLSHEQYFGPGTRLTVT.